The T cell receptor (beta chain) described here comes from a study of human T cells and chemical hapten exposure (dated by TCRdb to 2020 to 2023). Concerning the study at large: For sensitization, 2% DPC in acetone was applied to a roughly 2 cm by roughly 2 cm area of upper inner arm skin. Twenty-nine alopecia patients provided blood for TCR sequencing at one to four time points (pre-sensitization, 2, 6 and 24 weeks). The study tracked peripheral blood TCR repertoire changes in vivo during primary and secondary sensitization to the hapten diphenylcyclopropenone (DPC) in alopecia patients. Blood was sampled from patients pre-sensitization (week 0) and at 2, 6 and about 24 weeks after DPC sensitization. Throughout the study period of around 24 weeks, patients also received therapeutic DPC doses to the scalp every week. The patient cohort, mostly female, included alopecia areata with under or over 50% scalp involvement, alopecia totalis and alopecia universalis. Libraries were pooled for sequencing, and variation in per-sample TCR yields was attributed mainly to small differences in library volumes within the pool. Patch testing was done on the upper back using Finn chambers containing 0.01% DPC, and results were scored after 6 days according to International Contact Dermatitis Research Group standards.

General findings and caveats noted by the study authors: All patients had alopecia, a presumed autoimmune disease, so their immune response might differ from that of healthy individuals. No change with DPC sensitization was found in the number of TCRs above 1 in 1000 frequency, and no evidence of global repertoire structure alterations was found. After repeated subsampling, changes were observed in the strength of the expansion versus patch-test correlation and in the threshold at which the correlation became significant. Expanded TCRs formed significantly more large CDR3 similarity clusters than pre-sensitization or healthy control sets, consistent with antigen-driven responses. A positive correlation was found between the number of PT1 expanded TCRs and patch test score, with significance reached at thresholds 8, 16 and 32 but not 4.

The intended sense of this specimen's time point label: patch test 3, about 24 weeks after DPC sensitization. Read against the paper, the sample's treatment or condition label means: therapeutic diphenylcyclopropenone sensitization with weekly scalp DPC. At every patch-test visit, the blood draw took place before the patch test was put on. To be eligible, patients had to be aged 18 to 70, diagnosed with alopecia and judged suitable for DPC therapy, while pregnant patients were excluded. Unfractionated whole blood was collected in Tempus Blood RNA tubes, and total RNA was extracted from that blood. Library generation was performed with RACE. TCRdb lists the instrument as NextSeq 500. During library preparation, unique molecular identifiers were attached to individual cDNA molecules so that TCRs could be counted quantitatively and reproducibly. For every blood RNA sample, sequencing covered both the TCR alpha and TCR beta chains. In the original analysis: Samples had a median of 95,638 TCRs, with a range from roughly 23,224 to 700,000. V, J and CDR3 annotation of the TCR reads was carried out using the Decombinator software suite. Every sample was subsampled to the same number of TCRs (28,000) for the PS versus PT1 abundance plots. Expanded TCRs were defined as absent before sensitization and observed at least eight times at the 2-week time point. TCRdb handled the public reads itself, with Q25 trimming in fastp and clone calling in MiXCR, and kept productive beta chains. Every CDR3 protein is listed once, alongside the most common genes and DNA of its rows. These V and J calls derive from TCRdb rather than the authors' analysis. The sample table contains about 90,000 distinct CDR3 sequences; only one count was recorded for about a tenth of them. Together, the top ten hold around 1.1% of the sample.

This clonotype was seen a handful of times. Its target antigen remains unknown. Per-base qualities were not stored, and no clone one base away is much larger. The specimen was whole blood, collected in connection with sensitization to the hapten diphenylcyclopropenone (DPC). The TCR comes from a woman in her thirties with alopecia areata. Some clones in this sample may be carry-over from other donors' samples.

The nucleotide sequence reads TGTGCCATCAGTGAGTTCGGGTCTAACTATGGCTACACCTTC. Translated, this is CAISEFGSNYGYTF. This chain joins TRBV10-3 to TRBJ1-2; no D gene call is confident. V loses 1 base, J loses 0 bases, and the germline ends lie 6 bases apart. CDR1 and CDR2, looked up from the germline V gene, are ENHRY and SYGVKD. From the cysteine through the phenylalanine, the CDR3 covers 14 amino acids. CDR3 DNA only is kept here, 42 bases in frame from base 1.